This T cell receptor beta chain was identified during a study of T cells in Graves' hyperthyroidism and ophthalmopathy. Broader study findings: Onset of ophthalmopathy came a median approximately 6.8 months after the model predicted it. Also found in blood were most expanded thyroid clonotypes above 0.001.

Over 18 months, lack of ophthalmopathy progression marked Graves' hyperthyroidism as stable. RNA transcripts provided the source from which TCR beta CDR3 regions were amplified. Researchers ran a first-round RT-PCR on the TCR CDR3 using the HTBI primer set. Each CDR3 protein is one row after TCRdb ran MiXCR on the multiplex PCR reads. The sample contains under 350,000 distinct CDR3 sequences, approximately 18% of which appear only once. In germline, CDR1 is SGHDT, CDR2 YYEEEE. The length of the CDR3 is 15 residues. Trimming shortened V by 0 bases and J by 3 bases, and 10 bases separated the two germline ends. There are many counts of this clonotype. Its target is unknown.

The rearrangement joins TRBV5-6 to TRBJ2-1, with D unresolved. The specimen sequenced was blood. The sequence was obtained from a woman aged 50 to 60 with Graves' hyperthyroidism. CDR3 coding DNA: TGTGCCAGCAGCTTGGAGGAGACTGTCTACAATGAGCAGTTCTTC. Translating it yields CASSLEETVYNEQFF.